Listed below are T cell receptor beta chains from one sample, sequenced in a study of T cell responses to AZD1222 COVID-19 vaccine. Only in-frame clones appear in the TCRdb table, and some are missing; sequencing was by immunoSEQ multiplex PCR. The sample lists about 200,000 clones, approximately 93% occurring once. The sample here was peripheral blood, taken 28 days after the second AZD1222 dose. Receptors originate from an adult who received the AZD1222 COVID-19 vaccine. The CDR3 runs from the conserved cysteine through the conserved F or W. The D gene is left open where the match is weak. Clone size is given for some rows only: seen once, a few or many times, or a class if the clone is expanded.

j_call v_call clone_size d_call cdr3_aa cdr3_nt
TRBJ2-1 TRBV12-3/TRBV12-4 - - CASSLPGKGEQFF TGTGCCAGCAGTTTGCCAGGGAAAGGTGAGCAGTTCTTC
TRBJ1-2 TRBV18 once - CASSPDGSYGYTF TGTGCCAGCTCACCGGACGGATCATATGGCTACACCTTC
TRBJ1-6 TRBV28 - - CASTSRGTLYNSPLHF TGTGCCAGCACCTCGAGGGGAACTTTGTATAATTCACCCCTCCACTTT
TRBJ1-1 TRBV6-5 - - CASAPRVGSTEAFF TGTGCCAGTGCCCCCCGCGTGGGTTCCACTGAAGCTTTCTTT
TRBJ2-1 TRBV20-1 - - CSARVVLEQFF TGCAGTGCTAGGGTGGTTTTAGAGCAGTTCTTC
TRBJ1-4 TRBV7-2 - - CASSLGGPNEKLFF TGTGCCAGCAGCTTAGGGGGCCCTAATGAAAAACTGTTTTTT
TRBJ2-3 TRBV21-1 - - CASSCTDTQYF TGTGCCAGCAGCTGCACAGATACGCAGTATTTT
TRBJ2-7 TRBV19 - - CASIVQAYEQYF TGTGCCAGTATTGTACAGGCCTACGAGCAGTACTTC
TRBJ1-1 TRBV11-1 - - CASSFRAGAEAFF TGTGCCAGCAGCTTCCGGGCCGGGGCTGAAGCTTTCTTT
TRBJ1-2 TRBV7-9 - - CASSPGNLNYGYTF TGTGCCAGCAGCCCAGGGAACTTGAACTATGGCTACACCTTC
TRBJ1-2 TRBV5-1 - - CASSGDNYGYTF TGCGCCAGCAGTGGGGATAACTATGGCTACACCTTC
TRBJ1-3 TRBV2 - - CASLDRLSGNTIYF TGTGCCAGCCTAGACAGGCTCTCTGGAAACACCATATATTTT
TRBJ2-2 TRBV19 - - CASLPGAHTGELFF TGTGCCAGTCTGCCGGGGGCCCACACCGGGGAGCTGTTTTTT
TRBJ2-3 TRBV5-1 - TRBD1 CASSPSGQGGTDTQYF TGCGCCAGCAGCCCGTCGGGACAGGGGGGCACAGATACGCAGTATTTT
TRBJ1-6 TRBV7-2 - - CASSFQASSYNSPLHF TGTGCCAGCAGCTTCCAGGCCAGCTCCTATAATTCACCCCTCCACTTT
TRBJ2-5 TRBV6-5 - TRBD2 CASRGRGGGQETQYF TGTGCCTCCCGGGGCCGCGGGGGGGGCCAAGAGACCCAGTACTTC
TRBJ2-7 TRBV6-5 - - CASSYQGNYAYEQYF TGTGCCAGCAGTTACCAGGGGAATTATGCCTACGAGCAGTACTTC
TRBJ2-5 TRBV3-1/TRBV3-2 - TRBD1 CASSFRDRGPKETQYF TGTGCCAGCAGCTTCCGGGACAGGGGGCCTAAAGAGACCCAGTACTTC
TRBJ2-6 TRBV4-1 - - CASSQTGQLRSTGANVLTF TGCGCCAGCAGCCAAACTGGACAGCTTAGGTCAACGGGGGCCAACGTCCTGACTTTC
TRBJ2-1 TRBV28 - - CASSATGGRGWQFF TGTGCCAGCAGCGCCACCGGGGGGCGGGGTTGGCAGTTCTTC
TRBJ1-5 TRBV4-2 - - CASSQDGVNQPQHF TGTGCCAGCAGCCAAGATGGGGTTAATCAGCCCCAGCATTTT
TRBJ2-7 TRBV5-6 - - CASSLQGRWYEQYF TGTGCCAGCAGCCTACAGGGAAGGTGGTACGAGCAGTACTTC
TRBJ2-1 TRBV7-2 once - CASRGTSEQFF TGTGCCAGTAGGGGAACCTCTGAGCAGTTCTTC
TRBJ2-2 TRBV2 - - CASGWQGSTGELFF TGTGCCAGCGGGTGGCAGGGAAGCACCGGGGAGCTGTTTTTT
TRBJ2-3 TRBV21-1 - - CASSKERGGSTDTQYF TGTGCCAGCAGCAAAGAGCGTGGCGGAAGCACAGATACGCAGTATTTT
TRBJ1-1 TRBV27 - - CASSLWAGNTEAFF TGTGCCAGCAGTTTATGGGCAGGGAACACTGAAGCTTTCTTT
TRBJ1-4 TRBV27 - - CASSFRQAGVEKLFF TGTGCCAGCAGTTTTAGACAGGCAGGAGTGGAAAAACTGTTTTTT
TRBJ1-4 TRBV4-2 once - CASSQFLGLEAGVATNEKLFF TGTGCCAGCAGCCAATTCTTAGGGCTCGAAGCCGGCGTCGCAACTAATGAAAAACTGTTTTTT
TRBJ1-2 TRBV14 - TRBD1 CASSKKGARGYGYTF TGTGCCAGCAGCAAGAAGGGGGCGAGGGGGTATGGCTACACCTTC
TRBJ1-6 TRBV27 - - CASSFATVRNSPLHF TGTGCCAGCAGTTTCGCGACAGTTAGGAATTCACCCCTCCACTTT
TRBJ1-1 TRBV29-1 - TRBD1 CSAGQGVETEAFF TGCAGCGCGGGACAGGGGGTTGAGACTGAAGCTTTCTTT
TRBJ1-1 TRBV11-2 - TRBD1 CASVRQGGTEAFF TGTGCCAGCGTAAGACAGGGGGGCACTGAAGCTTTCTTT
TRBJ1-2 TRBV28 - - CASTGAYGYTF TGTGCCAGCACCGGGGCCTATGGCTACACCTTC
TRBJ2-2 TRBV6-5 - - CASSYTNTGELFF TGTGCCAGCAGTTATACGAACACCGGGGAGCTGTTTTTT